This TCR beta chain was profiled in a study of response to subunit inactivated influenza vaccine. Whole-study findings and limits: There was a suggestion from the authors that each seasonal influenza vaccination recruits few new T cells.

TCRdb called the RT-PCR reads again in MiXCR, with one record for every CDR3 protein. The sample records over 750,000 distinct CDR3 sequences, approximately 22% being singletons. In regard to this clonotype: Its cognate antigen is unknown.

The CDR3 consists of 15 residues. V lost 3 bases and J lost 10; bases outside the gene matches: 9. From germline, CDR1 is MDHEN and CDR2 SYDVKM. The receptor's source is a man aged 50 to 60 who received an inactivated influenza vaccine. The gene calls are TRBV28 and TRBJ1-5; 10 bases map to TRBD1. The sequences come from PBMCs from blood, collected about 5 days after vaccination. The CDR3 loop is CASSFAGQGSYPQHF. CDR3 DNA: TGTGCCAGCAGTTTCGCGGGACAGGGGTCGTATCCCCAGCATTTT.